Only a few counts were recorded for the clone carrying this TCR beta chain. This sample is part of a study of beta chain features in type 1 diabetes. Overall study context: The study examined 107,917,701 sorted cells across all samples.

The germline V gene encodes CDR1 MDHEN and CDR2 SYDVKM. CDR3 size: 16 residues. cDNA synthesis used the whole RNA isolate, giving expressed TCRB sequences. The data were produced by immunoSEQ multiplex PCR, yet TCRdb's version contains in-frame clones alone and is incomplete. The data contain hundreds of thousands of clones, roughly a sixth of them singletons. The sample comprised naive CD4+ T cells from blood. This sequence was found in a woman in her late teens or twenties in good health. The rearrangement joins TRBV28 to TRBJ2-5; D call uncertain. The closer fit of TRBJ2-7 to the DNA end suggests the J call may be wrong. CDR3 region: CASSLFGTEHSYEQYF. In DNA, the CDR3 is TGTGCCAGCAGTTTATTCGGCACAGAGCACTCCTACGAGCAGTACTTC.